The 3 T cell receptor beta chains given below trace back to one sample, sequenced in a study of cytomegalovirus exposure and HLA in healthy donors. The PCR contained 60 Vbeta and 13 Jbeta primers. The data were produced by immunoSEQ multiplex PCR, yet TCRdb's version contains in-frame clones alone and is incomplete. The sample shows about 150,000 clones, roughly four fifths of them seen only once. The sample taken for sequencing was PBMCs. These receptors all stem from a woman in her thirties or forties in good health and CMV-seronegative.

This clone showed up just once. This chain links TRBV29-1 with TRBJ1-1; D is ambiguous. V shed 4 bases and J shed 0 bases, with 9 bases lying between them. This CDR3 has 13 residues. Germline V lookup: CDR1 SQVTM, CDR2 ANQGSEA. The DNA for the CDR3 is TGCAGCGTTGGACTTAGAATGAACACTGAAGCTTTCTTT. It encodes CSVGLRMNTEAFF.

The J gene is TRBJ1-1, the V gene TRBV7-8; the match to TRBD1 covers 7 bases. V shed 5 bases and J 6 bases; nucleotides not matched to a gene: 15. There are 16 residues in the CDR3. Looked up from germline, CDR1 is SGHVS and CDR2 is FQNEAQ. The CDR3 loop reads CASSLYEGASSAEAFF. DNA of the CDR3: TGTGCCAGCAGCCTCTACGAGGGGGCGAGTTCGGCTGAAGCTTTCTTT.

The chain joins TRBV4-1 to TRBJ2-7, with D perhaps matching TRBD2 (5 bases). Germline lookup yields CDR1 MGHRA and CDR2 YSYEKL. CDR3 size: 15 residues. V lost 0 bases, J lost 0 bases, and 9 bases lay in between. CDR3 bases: TGCGCCAGCAGCCAAGAGTGGAGGAGCTCCTACGAGCAGTACTTC. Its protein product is CASSQEWRSSYEQYF.